The present T cell receptor beta chain was sequenced within a study of cytotoxic CD8 clonotypes in ibrutinib-treated CLL. Study information: An average of 255,043 productive templates and tens of thousands of productive rearrangements was obtained per sample.

Germline CDR1 and CDR2: MNHEY and SVGAGI. The CDR3 spans 16 residues. The V and J ends lost 2 bases and 6 bases respectively, with 17 bases between them. This clone was observed a handful of times. What it binds is unknown. Clones were read by immunoSEQ multiplex PCR, and TCRdb kept only the in-frame ones, dropping some. The sample records 200,000 to 250,000 clones, about 75% being singletons. Study observations and caveats: At baseline, clonality was higher than in age-matched healthy donors and correlated with CD8+ counts. Progressing and sustained-remission patients had different sampling times. Contraction or stability on treatment was seen for public clonotypes, which were uncommon.

The rearrangement links TRBV6-5 to TRBJ2-4, with D possibly being TRBD1 or TRBD2 (5 bases each). Sequences were derived from PBMCs, sampled after 12 months of ibrutinib treatment. This TCR was sampled from a human donor with chronic lymphocytic leukemia. CDR3 in amino acids: CASSYGGLPRGNIQYF. The CDR3 nucleotides read TGTGCCAGCAGTTACGGTGGTCTTCCGAGGGGAAACATTCAGTACTTC.